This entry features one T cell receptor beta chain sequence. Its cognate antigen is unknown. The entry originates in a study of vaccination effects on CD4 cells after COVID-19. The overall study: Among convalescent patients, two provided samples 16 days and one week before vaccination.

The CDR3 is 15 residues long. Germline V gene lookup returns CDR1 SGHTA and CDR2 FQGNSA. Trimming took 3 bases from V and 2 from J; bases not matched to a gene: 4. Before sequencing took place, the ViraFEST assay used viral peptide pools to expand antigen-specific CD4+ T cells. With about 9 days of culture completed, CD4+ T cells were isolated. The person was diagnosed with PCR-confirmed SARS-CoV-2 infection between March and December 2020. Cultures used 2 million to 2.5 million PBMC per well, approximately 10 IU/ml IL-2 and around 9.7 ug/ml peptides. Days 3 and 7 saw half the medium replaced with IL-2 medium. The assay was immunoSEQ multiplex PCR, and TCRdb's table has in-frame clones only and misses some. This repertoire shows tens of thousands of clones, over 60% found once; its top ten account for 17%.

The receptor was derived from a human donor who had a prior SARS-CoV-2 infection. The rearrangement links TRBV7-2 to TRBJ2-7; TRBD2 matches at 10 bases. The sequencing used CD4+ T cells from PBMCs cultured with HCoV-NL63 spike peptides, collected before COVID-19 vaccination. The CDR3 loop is CASSFRTSGAYEQYF. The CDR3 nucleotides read TGTGCCAGCAGCTTTCGGACTAGCGGAGCCTACGAGCAGTACTTC.